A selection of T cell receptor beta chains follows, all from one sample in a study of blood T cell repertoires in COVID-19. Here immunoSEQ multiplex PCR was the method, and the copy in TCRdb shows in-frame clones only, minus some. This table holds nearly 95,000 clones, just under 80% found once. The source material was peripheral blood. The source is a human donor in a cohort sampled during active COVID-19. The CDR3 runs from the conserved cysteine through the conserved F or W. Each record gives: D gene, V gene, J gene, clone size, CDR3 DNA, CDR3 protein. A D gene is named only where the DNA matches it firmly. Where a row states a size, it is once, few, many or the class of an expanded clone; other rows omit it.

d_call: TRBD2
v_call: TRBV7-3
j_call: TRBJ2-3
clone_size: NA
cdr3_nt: TGTGCACAGACTAGCGGGGAGAGCACAGATACGCAGTATTTT
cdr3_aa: CAQTSGESTDTQYF

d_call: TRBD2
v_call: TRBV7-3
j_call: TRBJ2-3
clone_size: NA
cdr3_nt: TGTGCCAGCAGCTTGAGCGGGGGGGCCGAAGATACGCAGTATTTT
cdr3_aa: CASSLSGGAEDTQYF

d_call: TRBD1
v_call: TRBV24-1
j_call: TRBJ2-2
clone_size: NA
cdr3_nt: TGTGCCACCAGTGATTCCGGGACAGTGACCGGGGAGCTGTTTTTT
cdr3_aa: CATSDSGTVTGELFF

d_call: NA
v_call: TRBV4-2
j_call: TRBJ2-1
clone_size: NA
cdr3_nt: TGTGCCAGCAGCCAAGATGGCCTAGGGGGCAATGAGCAGTTCTTC
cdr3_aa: CASSQDGLGGNEQFF

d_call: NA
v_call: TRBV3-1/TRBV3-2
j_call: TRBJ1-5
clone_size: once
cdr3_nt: TGTGCCAGCAGCCAAGTCGGCAATCAGCCCCAGCATTTT
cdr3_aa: CASSQVGNQPQHF

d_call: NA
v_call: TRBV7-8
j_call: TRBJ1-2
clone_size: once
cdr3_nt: TGTGCCAGCAGCTTATCTGCAGGGTTTTCGTATGGCTACACCTTC
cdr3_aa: CASSLSAGFSYGYTF

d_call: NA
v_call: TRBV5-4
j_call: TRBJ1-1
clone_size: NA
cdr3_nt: TGTGCCAGCAGCTTGGAGGGGATGGGAGCTTTCTTT
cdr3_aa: CASSLEGMGAFF

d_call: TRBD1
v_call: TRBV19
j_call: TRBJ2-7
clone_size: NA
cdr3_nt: TGTGCCAGTAGAAGAAGAACAGGGGCCCACGAGCAGTACTTC
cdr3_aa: CASRRRTGAHEQYF

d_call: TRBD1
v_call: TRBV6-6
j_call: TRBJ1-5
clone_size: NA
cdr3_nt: TGTGCCAGCAGTTACACGGGACAGGGCGCCCAGCCCCAGCATTTT
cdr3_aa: CASSYTGQGAQPQHF

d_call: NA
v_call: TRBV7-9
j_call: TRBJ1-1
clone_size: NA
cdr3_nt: TGTGCCAGCAGCTTAGATCAGGGGACCCCTGAAGCTTTCTTT
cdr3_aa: CASSLDQGTPEAFF

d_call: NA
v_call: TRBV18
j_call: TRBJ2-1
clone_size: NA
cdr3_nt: TGTGCCAGCTCTATCGCCCTACCGGGTAGCTCCTACAATGAGCAGTTCTTC
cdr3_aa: CASSIALPGSSYNEQFF